Given below is one T cell receptor beta chain in context. These data are taken from a study of cytomegalovirus exposure and HLA in healthy donors. PCR employed 60 Vbeta and 13 Jbeta primers. Assay: immunoSEQ multiplex PCR; the TCRdb copy retains only in-frame clones and omits some. The sample contains under 130,000 clones, around 75% of which appear only once. The CDR3 contains 13 residues. J gave up 3 bases and V 10 bases, and 6 bases lay outside the gene matches. Germline loops: CDR1 MNHEY, CDR2 SVGAGI. V and J are TRBV6-5 and TRBJ2-7, with TRBD1 matching 10 bases. Sequencing input: PBMCs. The clonotype comes from a man between 25 and 39 years old in good health and CMV-seronegative. The CDR3 protein is CATQGTGDYEQYF. The CDR3 coding sequence is TGTGCCACCCAGGGGACAGGGGACTACGAGCAGTACTTC.